The rows below give T cell receptor beta chains drawn from one sample of a study of cytomegalovirus exposure and HLA in healthy donors. Using immunoSEQ multiplex PCR, the repertoire was profiled, and TCRdb retains in-frame clones only, with some absent. The sample records fewer than 200,000 clones, about 71% being singletons. The sequenced sample consisted of PBMCs. The receptor set was obtained from a woman younger than 45 in good health and CMV-seronegative. CDR3s include the opening cysteine and the closing phenylalanine or tryptophan. Fields, in order: CDR3 protein, CDR3 DNA, D gene, J gene, V gene, clone size. A D gene is named only where the DNA matches it firmly. Expanded clones get a size class; other rows say once, few or many, or leave the size out.

cdr3_aa: CASSLSVMVHGYTF
cdr3_nt: TGTGCCAGCAGTTTATCGGTTATGGTCCATGGCTACACCTTC
d_call: -
j_call: TRBJ1-2
v_call: TRBV28
clone_size: -

cdr3_aa: CASSEFGLAAYNEQFF
cdr3_nt: TGTGCCAGCAGTGAATTTGGACTAGCTGCCTACAATGAGCAGTTCTTC
d_call: TRBD2
j_call: TRBJ2-1
v_call: TRBV2
clone_size: -

cdr3_aa: CASSVSASYNEQFF
cdr3_nt: TGCGCCAGCAGTGTTAGCGCTTCCTACAATGAGCAGTTCTTC
d_call: -
j_call: TRBJ2-1
v_call: TRBV10-2
clone_size: -

cdr3_aa: CASSVGDRVYEQYF
cdr3_nt: TGTGCCAGCAGCGTAGGGGACAGGGTTTACGAGCAGTACTTC
d_call: TRBD1
j_call: TRBJ2-7
v_call: TRBV9
clone_size: -

cdr3_aa: CASSETGGMGTEAFF
cdr3_nt: TGTGCCAGCAGCGAGACAGGGGGCATGGGCACTGAAGCTTTCTTT
d_call: TRBD1
j_call: TRBJ1-1
v_call: TRBV4-2
clone_size: -

cdr3_aa: CASSSGTVRPHF
cdr3_nt: TGTGCCAGCAGTTCCGGGACAGTTAGGCCCCACTTT
d_call: TRBD1
j_call: TRBJ1-6
v_call: TRBV5-6
clone_size: -

cdr3_aa: CASSLSMSGSNLETQYF
cdr3_nt: TGTGCCAGCAGCTTATCCATGAGCGGGAGTAATCTGGAGACCCAGTACTTC
d_call: TRBD2
j_call: TRBJ2-5
v_call: TRBV11-2
clone_size: -

cdr3_aa: CAWSGNRYNEQFF
cdr3_nt: TGTGCCTGGAGTGGAAATAGATACAATGAGCAGTTCTTC
d_call: -
j_call: TRBJ2-1
v_call: TRBV30
clone_size: -

cdr3_aa: CASSQLTGAHEQYF
cdr3_nt: TGCGCCAGCAGCCAATTAACGGGAGCCCACGAGCAGTACTTC
d_call: -
j_call: TRBJ2-7
v_call: TRBV4-1
clone_size: -

cdr3_aa: CASSLVGSRGGAFF
cdr3_nt: TGTGCCAGCAGCTTGGTGGGCTCCCGGGGGGGAGCTTTCTTT
d_call: -
j_call: TRBJ1-1
v_call: TRBV5-6
clone_size: -

cdr3_aa: CASSPGTGGKNQPQHF
cdr3_nt: TGTGCCAGCAGCCCAGGGACAGGGGGGAAGAATCAGCCCCAGCATTTT
d_call: TRBD1
j_call: TRBJ1-5
v_call: TRBV5-6
clone_size: few

cdr3_aa: CSEGGAEAFF
cdr3_nt: TGCAGTGAGGGGGGGGCTGAAGCTTTCTTT
d_call: -
j_call: TRBJ1-1
v_call: TRBV29-1
clone_size: -

cdr3_aa: CAWSVRGAVGEKLFF
cdr3_nt: TGTGCCTGGAGTGTACGGGGGGCGGTTGGGGAAAAACTGTTTTTT
d_call: -
j_call: TRBJ1-4
v_call: TRBV30
clone_size: -

cdr3_aa: CASSGRDSRTEAFF
cdr3_nt: TGTGCCAGCAGTGGCCGGGACAGCCGCACTGAAGCTTTCTTT
d_call: TRBD1
j_call: TRBJ1-1
v_call: TRBV6-5
clone_size: few

cdr3_aa: CASTQGPQVDEQFF
cdr3_nt: TGTGCCAGCACGCAGGGGCCACAGGTAGATGAGCAGTTCTTC
d_call: -
j_call: TRBJ2-1
v_call: TRBV7-9
clone_size: few

cdr3_aa: CASSPGTGITEAFF
cdr3_nt: TGTGCCAGCAGCCCCGGGACAGGGATCACTGAAGCTTTCTTT
d_call: TRBD1
j_call: TRBJ1-1
v_call: TRBV7-9
clone_size: once

cdr3_aa: CASSYWDNKNYGYPF
cdr3_nt: TGTGCCAGCAGTTACTGGGACAACAAAAACTATGGCTACCCCTTC
d_call: -
j_call: TRBJ1-2
v_call: TRBV6-5
clone_size: -

cdr3_aa: CASSLEAPRYGYTF
cdr3_nt: TGTGCCAGCAGTTTAGAGGCACCCCGCTATGGCTACACCTTC
d_call: -
j_call: TRBJ1-2
v_call: TRBV28
clone_size: -

cdr3_aa: CASSSGVNEQFF
cdr3_nt: TGTGCCAGCAGCTCCGGAGTTAATGAGCAGTTCTTC
d_call: -
j_call: TRBJ2-1
v_call: TRBV7-3
clone_size: -

cdr3_aa: CASSQDWVTGSYGYTF
cdr3_nt: TGCGCCAGCAGCCAAGATTGGGTTACAGGTTCCTATGGCTACACCTTC
d_call: -
j_call: TRBJ1-2
v_call: TRBV4-3
clone_size: -

cdr3_aa: CASRQYTDTQYF
cdr3_nt: TGTGCCAGCAGGCAGTACACAGATACGCAGTATTTT
d_call: -
j_call: TRBJ2-3
v_call: TRBV27
clone_size: -

cdr3_aa: CASSVRLVRNTGELFF
cdr3_nt: TGTGCCAGCAGCGTCCGACTAGTGCGGAACACCGGGGAGCTGTTTTTT
d_call: -
j_call: TRBJ2-2
v_call: TRBV7-2
clone_size: -

cdr3_aa: CASTLVSNNQPQHF
cdr3_nt: TGTGCCAGCACCCTAGTGTCGAACAATCAGCCCCAGCATTTT
d_call: -
j_call: TRBJ1-5
v_call: TRBV28
clone_size: once

cdr3_aa: CASSQDEVGRGVFF
cdr3_nt: TGTGCCAGCAGCCAAGATGAGGTCGGCAGGGGCGTGTTCTTC
d_call: -
j_call: TRBJ2-1
v_call: TRBV4-2
clone_size: -

cdr3_aa: CASSLERQGPEAFF
cdr3_nt: TGTGCCAGCAGCTTGGAAAGGCAGGGTCCTGAAGCTTTCTTT
d_call: -
j_call: TRBJ1-1
v_call: TRBV5-8
clone_size: few

cdr3_aa: CASSPNLGPATGGYTF
cdr3_nt: TGTGCCAGCTCACCAAACCTGGGCCCTGCCACCGGTGGCTACACCTTC
d_call: -
j_call: TRBJ1-2
v_call: TRBV18
clone_size: few

cdr3_aa: CASSLAWQGNYGYTF
cdr3_nt: TGCGCCAGCAGCTTGGCCTGGCAGGGAAACTATGGCTACACCTTC
d_call: -
j_call: TRBJ1-2
v_call: TRBV5-1
clone_size: -

cdr3_aa: CASSRPGTGAPLNYGYTF
cdr3_nt: TGTGCCAGCTCACGCCCCGGGACAGGGGCCCCTCTTAACTATGGCTACACCTTC
d_call: TRBD1
j_call: TRBJ1-2
v_call: TRBV18
clone_size: -

cdr3_aa: CASSFEGGRNTGELFF
cdr3_nt: TGTGCCAGCAGCTTTGAGGGCGGGAGGAACACCGGGGAGCTGTTTTTT
d_call: TRBD2
j_call: TRBJ2-2
v_call: TRBV11-3
clone_size: -

cdr3_aa: CASSPGTGRRFGVGYTF
cdr3_nt: TGTGCCAGCAGTCCGGGGACAGGCCGCCGATTCGGGGTTGGCTACACCTTC
d_call: TRBD1
j_call: TRBJ1-2
v_call: TRBV28
clone_size: -

cdr3_aa: CASSSRLPLGELFF
cdr3_nt: TGTGCCAGCAGTTCCCGACTCCCGCTCGGGGAGCTGTTTTTT
d_call: -
j_call: TRBJ2-2
v_call: TRBV27
clone_size: few

cdr3_aa: CASGTLAGEWNEQFF
cdr3_nt: TGTGCCAGCGGCACACTAGCGGGGGAGTGGAATGAGCAGTTCTTC
d_call: TRBD2
j_call: TRBJ2-1
v_call: TRBV11-2
clone_size: -

cdr3_aa: CASSQVGTSGRNEQFF
cdr3_nt: TGCGCCAGCAGCCAAGTCGGCACTAGCGGGAGGAATGAGCAGTTCTTC
d_call: TRBD2
j_call: TRBJ2-1
v_call: TRBV4-3
clone_size: -

cdr3_aa: CASSPGGGTGELFF
cdr3_nt: TGCGCCAGCAGCCCGGGGGGGGGAACCGGGGAGCTGTTTTTT
d_call: TRBD2
j_call: TRBJ2-2
v_call: TRBV4-3
clone_size: few

cdr3_aa: CASSVTGLAGGRDTQYF
cdr3_nt: TGCGCCAGCAGCGTTACCGGACTAGCGGGGGGGCGTGATACGCAGTATTTT
d_call: TRBD2
j_call: TRBJ2-3
v_call: TRBV5-1
clone_size: -

cdr3_aa: CASSEASTGELFF
cdr3_nt: TGTGCCAGCAGTGAAGCGAGTACCGGGGAGCTGTTTTTT
d_call: -
j_call: TRBJ2-2
v_call: TRBV2
clone_size: -

cdr3_aa: CASSLVGLRRTEAFF
cdr3_nt: TGTGCCAGCAGCTTGGTAGGACTTAGGCGAACTGAAGCTTTCTTT
d_call: -
j_call: TRBJ1-1
v_call: TRBV5-4
clone_size: -

cdr3_aa: CASSLADTNYGYTF
cdr3_nt: TGTGCCAGCAGCTTGGCGGACACGAACTATGGCTACACCTTC
d_call: -
j_call: TRBJ1-2
v_call: TRBV5-6
clone_size: -

cdr3_aa: CASSGSSGRNTGELFF
cdr3_nt: TGTGCCAGCAGCGGATCTAGCGGGCGAAACACCGGGGAGCTGTTTTTT
d_call: TRBD2
j_call: TRBJ2-2
v_call: TRBV9
clone_size: -

cdr3_aa: CASNPGGGAGELFF
cdr3_nt: TGTGCCAGTAACCCTGGCGGGGGGGCCGGGGAGCTGTTTTTT
d_call: TRBD2
j_call: TRBJ2-2
v_call: TRBV19
clone_size: few

cdr3_aa: CASSSNINRVTEAFF
cdr3_nt: TGTGCCAGCAGCAGCAACATCAATCGGGTCACTGAAGCTTTCTTT
d_call: -
j_call: TRBJ1-1
v_call: TRBV5-4
clone_size: -

cdr3_aa: CASSHGLAQETQYF
cdr3_nt: TGCGCCAGCAGCCACGGACTAGCGCAAGAGACCCAGTACTTC
d_call: TRBD2
j_call: TRBJ2-5
v_call: TRBV4-1
clone_size: -

cdr3_aa: CASSKDDRSDYGYTF
cdr3_nt: TGTGCCAGCAGCAAAGATGACAGGTCTGACTATGGCTACACCTTC
d_call: -
j_call: TRBJ1-2
v_call: TRBV21-1
clone_size: once

cdr3_aa: CASRTGSSYNEQFF
cdr3_nt: TGTGCCAGTAGGACAGGCAGCTCCTACAATGAGCAGTTCTTC
d_call: -
j_call: TRBJ2-1
v_call: TRBV19
clone_size: -

cdr3_aa: CASTTPGGTYEQYF
cdr3_nt: TGTGCCAGCACCACGCCAGGGGGGACCTACGAGCAGTACTTC
d_call: -
j_call: TRBJ2-7
v_call: TRBV28
clone_size: -

cdr3_aa: CASSPWANDDRQYF
cdr3_nt: TGTGCCAGCAGCCCCTGGGCTAATGACGACCGACAGTACTTC
d_call: -
j_call: TRBJ2-7
v_call: TRBV11-2
clone_size: -

cdr3_aa: CASTSRVGGGTDTQYF
cdr3_nt: TGTGCCAGCACCTCAAGAGTGGGCGGGGGCACAGATACGCAGTATTTT
d_call: -
j_call: TRBJ2-3
v_call: TRBV7-2
clone_size: -

cdr3_aa: CSVGDRAGDSPLHF
cdr3_nt: TGCAGCGTTGGGGACAGGGCTGGAGATTCACCCCTCCACTTT
d_call: TRBD1
j_call: TRBJ1-6
v_call: TRBV29-1
clone_size: -

cdr3_aa: CASSAPGGATNEKLFF
cdr3_nt: TGTGCCAGCAGCGCCCCCGGGGGTGCTACTAATGAAAAACTGTTTTTT
d_call: -
j_call: TRBJ1-4
v_call: TRBV9
clone_size: -

cdr3_aa: CASSSLKDRTNYGYTF
cdr3_nt: TGTGCCAGCTCATCTCTGAAGGACAGGACTAACTATGGCTACACCTTC
d_call: TRBD1
j_call: TRBJ1-2
v_call: TRBV18
clone_size: -

cdr3_aa: CASSYDKGLGYTF
cdr3_nt: TGTGCCAGCAGTTACGACAAGGGGCTTGGCTACACCTTC
d_call: -
j_call: TRBJ1-2
v_call: TRBV28
clone_size: -

cdr3_aa: CASKDTMNTEAFF
cdr3_nt: TGTGCCAGCAAGGACACAATGAACACTGAAGCTTTCTTT
d_call: -
j_call: TRBJ1-1
v_call: TRBV7-8
clone_size: -

cdr3_aa: CASSLGVTVNTEAFF
cdr3_nt: TGTGCCAGCAGCTTAGGTGTAACAGTCAACACTGAAGCTTTCTTT
d_call: -
j_call: TRBJ1-1
v_call: TRBV7-2
clone_size: -

cdr3_aa: CASSPGLAGVGYEQYF
cdr3_nt: TGTGCCAGCAGCCCAGGACTAGCGGGAGTTGGGTACGAGCAGTACTTC
d_call: TRBD2
j_call: TRBJ2-7
v_call: TRBV7-6
clone_size: -

cdr3_aa: CASSPPGPRFGAFF
cdr3_nt: TGTGCCAGCTCACCACCGGGGCCCCGCTTTGGGGCTTTCTTT
d_call: -
j_call: TRBJ1-1
v_call: TRBV18
clone_size: -

cdr3_aa: CASSLTSWGRSYEQYF
cdr3_nt: TGTGCCAGCAGCTTGACTTCCTGGGGGAGGTCATACGAGCAGTACTTC
d_call: -
j_call: TRBJ2-7
v_call: TRBV11-2
clone_size: once

cdr3_aa: CAIRESGMNTEAFF
cdr3_nt: TGTGCCATCAGAGAATCGGGTATGAACACTGAAGCTTTCTTT
d_call: -
j_call: TRBJ1-1
v_call: TRBV10-3
clone_size: -

cdr3_aa: CASSLGQLNTEAFF
cdr3_nt: TGTGCCAGTAGCCTGGGACAGCTGAACACTGAAGCTTTCTTT
d_call: TRBD1
j_call: TRBJ1-1
v_call: TRBV19
clone_size: -

cdr3_aa: CASSQNTGEETQYF
cdr3_nt: TGCGCCAGCAGCCAAAATACAGGGGAAGAGACCCAGTACTTC
d_call: TRBD1
j_call: TRBJ2-5
v_call: TRBV4-3
clone_size: -

cdr3_aa: CASSLSVEQYF
cdr3_nt: TGTGCCAGCAGCTTATCGGTTGAGCAGTACTTC
d_call: -
j_call: TRBJ2-5
v_call: TRBV7-9
clone_size: -